Shown below are 21 T cell receptor beta chains from a single sample sequenced in a study of cytomegalovirus exposure and HLA in healthy donors. The PCR employed 60 Vbeta primers together with 13 Jbeta primers. Clones were sequenced by immunoSEQ multiplex PCR, and TCRdb holds only the in-frame ones, with some missing. Among over 150,000 clones listed, roughly 79% were seen once. Source material: PBMCs. The source is a male donor in good health and CMV-seronegative.

This clone has just a few counts. This chain uses TRBV7-3 with TRBJ2-7; D may be TRBD2 (6 bases). V lost 8 bases and J lost 5, with 19 bases in between. CDR3 length: 14 amino acids. Per germline, CDR1 SGHTA and CDR2 FQGTGA. This CDR3 is CASGPGDSRHEQYF. CDR3 nucleotides: TGTGCCAGCGGGCCGGGGGACTCACGCCACGAGCAGTACTTC.

This clone occurred a few times. This chain joins TRBV13 and TRBJ2-7, with D possibly TRBD2 on 5 matching bases. Trimming took 4 bases from V and 3 from J, leaving 16 bases between them. CDR1 and CDR2 from the germline V gene are PRHDT and FYEKMQ (reference sequence). The CDR3 sequence is 15 residues long. CDR3 residues: CASSSYRTSGYEQYF. DNA for the CDR3: TGTGCCAGCAGCTCTTACCGAACTAGTGGCTACGAGCAGTACTTC.

The CDR3 here is CASSLDRPLLQTQYF. The CDR3 DNA reads as TGTGCCAGCAGTTTGGACAGACCGCTCCTCCAAACGCAGTATTTT. The rearrangement uses TRBV6-6 and TRBJ2-3, with D perhaps TRBD1 (6 bases). Germline V CDR1 and CDR2: MNHNY, SVGAGI (reference sequence). Trimming cost V 4 bases and J 9 bases, with 20 bases left between them. This CDR3 has 15 amino acids.

This chain links TRBV30 with TRBJ1-6; 7 nucleotides agree with TRBD1. Germline CDR1 and CDR2: GTSNPN and SVGIG (reference sequence). This CDR3 region has 16 residues. The V and J ends lost 1 base and 5 bases, in that order; junction bases with no gene match: 8. The CDR3 reads CAWSGLDRLDNSPLHF. The CDR3 DNA reads TGTGCCTGGAGTGGTTTGGACAGGTTGGATAATTCACCCCTCCACTTT.

The rearrangement links TRBV7-9 to TRBJ2-1, with 10 bases fitting TRBD2. The CDR3 is 17 amino acids. Germline V gene data show CDR1 as SEHNR and CDR2 as FQNEAQ (reference sequence). The V gene end was trimmed by 4 bases and the J gene end by 3 bases; junction bases not matched to a gene: 9. CDR3 sequence: CASSYSIAGGFYNEQFF. The CDR3 DNA reads as TGTGCCAGCAGCTATTCAATAGCGGGAGGTTTCTACAATGAGCAGTTCTTC.

V and J are TRBV5-1 and TRBJ2-7, with a tentative D call TRBD1 (5 bases). V lost 5 bases and J lost 1, with 13 bases in between. Looked up from germline, CDR1 is SGHRS and CDR2 is YFSETQ. This CDR3 has 14 amino acids. The CDR3: CASSRGYSSYEQYF. Here the CDR3 DNA reads TGCGCCAGCAGTAGGGGCTACTCATCCTACGAGCAGTACTTC.

As regards this clone: Other DNA variants within this sample encode the same CDR3. This chain uses TRBV19 with TRBJ1-5, with a weak D call TRBD1 (5 bases). Germline V gives CDR1 LNHDA, CDR2 SQIVND (reference sequence). The CDR3 spans 15 residues. Trimming took off 4 bases at V and 0 bases at J, with 10 bases between the two ends. CDR3 DNA: TGTGCCAGTAGTACGACAGCAGATAGCAATCAGCCCCAGCATTTT. It codes for CASSTTADSNQPQHF. The variable domain in full, with the rest retrieved from reference TRBV19 and TRBJ1-5, is DGGITQSPKYLFRKEGQNVTLSCEQNLNHDAMYWYRQDPGQGLRLIYYSQIVNDFQKGDIAEGYSVSREKKESFPLTVTSAQKNPTAFYLCASSTTADSNQPQHFGDGTRLSIL.

This rearrangement joins TRBV19 to TRBJ2-3, with 7 bases identical to TRBD2. The V and J ends lost 3 bases and 0 bases, in that order; junction bases with no gene match: 9. Germline values: CDR1 LNHDA, CDR2 SQIVND (reference sequence). The CDR3 is made up of 17 amino acids. The CDR3 is CASSMGREGPSTDTQYF. DNA for the CDR3: TGTGCCAGTAGTATGGGGAGGGAAGGTCCTAGCACAGATACGCAGTATTTT.

This clone was recorded once. This chain connects TRBV6-6 to TRBJ1-6; a weak D match, TRBD1 (5 bases). The CDR3 has 16 residues. The V gene's germline CDR1 is MNHNY and CDR2 SVGAGI (reference sequence). V lost 0 bases and J lost 6, with 12 bases in between. DNA of the CDR3: TGTGCCAGCAGTTACTCTAGGGGTCCTACTAATTCACCCCTCCACTTT. Its protein product is CASSYSRGPTNSPLHF.

The CDR3 region is CASSEQGIYEQYF. The CDR3 coding sequence is TGCGCCAGCAGTGAACAGGGGATCTACGAGCAGTACTTC. The rearrangement links TRBV10-1 to TRBJ2-7; 7 nucleotides align to TRBD1. This CDR3 spans 13 amino acids. Germline trimming cut 3 bases from V and 3 bases from J; bases unmatched to any gene: 2. Germline V gene data show CDR1 as WNHNN and CDR2 as SYGVQD (reference sequence).

A note on this clone: At the DNA level, this CDR3 is encoded by other sequences in the same sample as well. The chain joins TRBV19 to TRBJ1-5, with 8 bases lining up with TRBD1. J was trimmed by 2 bases and V by 8 bases; bases with no gene match: 2. Germline CDR1 is LNHDA and CDR2 is SQIVND (reference sequence). The CDR3 totals 13 residues. CDR3 sequence: CASSTGGNQPQHF. Here the CDR3 DNA reads TGTGCCAGTTCGACAGGGGGCAATCAGCCCCAGCATTTT. Using reference TRBV19 and TRBJ1-5 for the parts outside the CDR3, the full variable domain is DGGITQSPKYLFRKEGQNVTLSCEQNLNHDAMYWYRQDPGQGLRLIYYSQIVNDFQKGDIAEGYSVSREKKESFPLTVTSAQKNPTAFYLCASSTGGNQPQHFGDGTRLSIL.

The chain uses TRBV28 and TRBJ2-6; D might be TRBD1 (6 bases). Germline V gene data show CDR1 as MDHEN and CDR2 as SYDVKM. The length of the CDR3 is 17 residues. V shed 7 bases and J shed 2 bases, with 18 bases lying between them. CDR3 in DNA: TGTGCCAGCACCCAACAGGGCTTATCTGCTGGGGCCAACGTCCTGACTTTC. Amino acid sequence: CASTQQGLSAGANVLTF.

This chain connects TRBV6-5 to TRBJ1-2, with 7 bases matching TRBD1. The V segment lost 5 bases and the J segment 6 bases; nucleotides outside the gene matches: 6. In germline, CDR1 is MNHEY, CDR2 SVGAGI. CDR3 length: 13 residues. CDR3 amino acids: CASSPRQGNGYTF. CDR3 DNA sequence: TGTGCCAGCAGTCCTCGACAGGGAAATGGCTACACCTTC.

V is TRBV9 and J is TRBJ2-5, with TRBD2 matching 10 bases. The J call is doubtful: the DNA matches TRBJ2-7 better. The CDR3 length is 15 residues. CDR1 is SGDLS, CDR2 YYNGEE, per germline. In nucleotides, the CDR3 is TGTGCCAGCAGCGTAGCGGGGACTAGCGTATCCGAGCAGTACTTC. Residues: CASSVAGTSVSEQYF.

In its sample, this clone was seen a few times. The J gene is TRBJ2-3, the V gene TRBV5-1; D perhaps matches TRBD1 (6 bases). V lost 0 bases and J 4 bases, leaving 18 bases between the germline ends. The V gene's germline CDR1 is SGHRS and CDR2 YFSETQ. The CDR3 is made up of 17 amino acids. The CDR3 DNA reads TGCGCCAGCAGCTTGGATTTATCTTGGACAGACCCAGATACGCAGTATTTT. This codes for CASSLDLSWTDPDTQYF.

This chain links TRBV28 with TRBJ1-2; TRBD1 matches 9 bases. The J segment lost 5 bases and the V segment lost 4 bases, leaving 5 bases of the junction unmatched. The CDR3 loop spans 14 amino acids. From germline, CDR1 is MDHEN and CDR2 SYDVKM. CDR3 sequence reads: CASSSDRGGYGYTF. CDR3 DNA: TGTGCCAGCAGTTCGGACAGGGGAGGATATGGCTACACCTTC.

The chain is built from TRBV5-1 and TRBJ2-1, with D hard to call. Trimming stripped 2 bases from V and 8 bases from J, with 8 bases between. This CDR3 is built from 12 residues. The germline gives CDR1 SGHRS, CDR2 YFSETQ. CDR3 nucleotide sequence: TGCGCCAGCAGCTTCGCTCGAGATGAGCAGTTCTTC. This gives the protein CASSFARDEQFF.

This clone was observed a few times. DNA for the CDR3: TGTGCCAGCAGGACAGGGCTTACTCATAATTCACCCCTCCACTTT. Encoded protein: CASRTGLTHNSPLHF. The chain uses TRBV6-5 and TRBJ1-6; 7 bases are shared with TRBD1. Germline loops: CDR1 MNHEY, CDR2 SVGAGI. The CDR3 is made up of 15 amino acids. Unmatched junction bases numbered 7, after V lost 6 bases and J lost 5 bases.

V gene TRBV28 combines with J gene TRBJ1-5, with D tentatively TRBD1 (6 bases). V lost 5 bases and J lost 3, with 14 bases in between. The V gene's germline CDR1 is MDHEN and CDR2 SYDVKM. The CDR3 spans 15 residues. The CDR3 coding sequence is TGTGCCAGCAGTCTCCTCGACAGGTACAATCAGCCCCAGCATTTT. Its translation: CASSLLDRYNQPQHF. Full variable domain (remainder filled in from reference TRBV28 and TRBJ1-5): DVKVTQSSRYLVKRTGEKVFLECVQDMDHENMFWYRQDPGLGLRLIYFSYDVKMKEKGDIPEGYSVSREKKERFSLILESASTNQTSMYLCASSLLDRYNQPQHFGDGTRLSIL.

This clone has just a few counts. The rearrangement uses TRBV5-1 and TRBJ2-3, with 12 bases identical to TRBD2. V shed 2 bases, J shed 4 bases, and the junction held 8 bases outside the gene matches. The CDR3 consists of 17 residues. Germline V gene sequence: CDR1 SGHRS, CDR2 YFSETQ. The CDR3 spells CASSFRTSGDTADTQYF. DNA for the CDR3: TGCGCCAGCAGCTTCCGGACTAGCGGGGACACCGCAGATACGCAGTATTTT.

This clone appeared once. The J gene is TRBJ2-3, the V gene TRBV7-2; D unresolved. Germline V gives CDR1 SGHTA, CDR2 FQGNSA. This CDR3 is built from 13 residues. V was clipped by 4 bases and J by 0 bases, with 5 bases between them. The CDR3 DNA sequence: TGTGCCAGCAGCTCCCCTAGCACAGATACGCAGTATTTT. It codes for CASSSPSTDTQYF. The complete variable domain, with remaining parts taken from reference TRBV7-2 and TRBJ2-3, reads GAGVSQSPSNKVTEKGKDVELRCDPISGHTALYWYRQSLGQGLEFLIYFQGNSAPDKSGLPSDRFSAERTGGSVSTLTIQRTQQEDSAVYLCASSSPSTDTQYFGPGTRLTVL.